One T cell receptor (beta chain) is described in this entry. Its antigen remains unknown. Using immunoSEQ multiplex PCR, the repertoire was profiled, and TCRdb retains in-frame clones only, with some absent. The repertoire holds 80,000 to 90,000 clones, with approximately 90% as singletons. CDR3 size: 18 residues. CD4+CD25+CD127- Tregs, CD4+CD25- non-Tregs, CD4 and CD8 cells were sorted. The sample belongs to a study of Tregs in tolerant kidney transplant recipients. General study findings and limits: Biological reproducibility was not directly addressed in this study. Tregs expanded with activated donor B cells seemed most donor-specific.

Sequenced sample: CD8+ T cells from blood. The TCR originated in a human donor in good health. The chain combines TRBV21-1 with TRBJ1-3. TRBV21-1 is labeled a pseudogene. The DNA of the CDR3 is TGTGCCAGCAGCAATCAAGTAAGGCTCCCGGGGTCCGGAAACACCATATATTTT. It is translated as CASSNQVRLPGSGNTIYF.